Listed below are T cell receptor beta chains from one sample, sequenced in a study of T cell responses to AZD1222 COVID-19 vaccine. The method was immunoSEQ multiplex PCR; TCRdb's version includes in-frame clones alone and lacks a portion of them. The sample holds 97,000 or so clones, approximately 88% seen once. This sample comprised peripheral blood, obtained on day 0 of AZD1222 vaccination. The receptors were gathered from an adult in good health. The CDR3 runs from the conserved cysteine through the conserved F or W. The order of the fields is D gene, V gene, clone size, J gene, CDR3 protein, CDR3 DNA. A D gene is named only where the DNA matches it firmly. Some rows have no size entry. The others give once, few or many, or a class for an expanded clone.

TRBD2	TRBV5-4	NA	TRBJ2-2	CASSPSGGLPGELFF	TGTGCCAGCAGCCCTAGCGGGGGGCTGCCCGGGGAGCTGTTTTTT
NA	TRBV12-3/TRBV12-4	NA	TRBJ1-5	CASSLLFNQPQHF	TGTGCCAGCAGTTTACTGTTCAATCAGCCCCAGCATTTT
TRBD1	TRBV5-1	NA	TRBJ1-2	CASSPGTVYGYTF	TGCGCCAGCAGCCCCGGGACAGTCTATGGCTACACCTTC
NA	TRBV5-1	NA	TRBJ1-1	CASSYRQAGMNTEAFF	TGCGCCAGCAGCTACCGACAGGCTGGCATGAACACTGAAGCTTTCTTT
NA	TRBV10-3	NA	TRBJ2-7	CAIGGASSYEQYF	TGTGCCATCGGGGGAGCCTCTTCCTACGAGCAGTACTTC
NA	TRBV5-4	NA	TRBJ2-1	CASSLEGGVGSYNEQFF	TGTGCCAGCAGCTTGGAGGGGGGAGTAGGCTCCTACAATGAGCAGTTCTTC
NA	TRBV6-5	NA	TRBJ2-1	CASSPHDTYNEQFF	TGTGCCAGCAGTCCCCACGACACATACAATGAGCAGTTCTTC
TRBD1	TRBV19	once	TRBJ2-2	CASSIITGGRTGELFF	TGTGCCAGTAGTATCATAACAGGGGGCCGGACCGGGGAGCTGTTTTTT
NA	TRBV18	NA	TRBJ1-1	CASSLTGLNTEAFF	TGTGCCAGCTCCTTAACAGGGCTGAACACTGAAGCTTTCTTT
TRBD2	TRBV19	NA	TRBJ2-2	CASLLSSGRGNTGELFF	TGTGCCAGTCTCCTTTCTAGCGGGAGGGGGAACACCGGGGAGCTGTTTTTT
TRBD1	TRBV18	NA	TRBJ1-2	CASSPQAGTAYGYTF	TGTGCCAGCTCACCGCAAGCCGGGACAGCGTATGGCTACACCTTC
TRBD2	TRBV6-1	NA	TRBJ2-5	CASSVRTSGGQETQYF	TGTGCCAGCAGTGTCCGGACTAGCGGGGGCCAAGAGACCCAGTACTTC
TRBD1	TRBV28	NA	TRBJ1-2	CASNLPGQGKYGYTF	TGTGCCAGCAACCTCCCGGGACAGGGAAAGTATGGCTACACCTTC
NA	TRBV10-2	NA	TRBJ2-3	CASSEIRSGDTQYF	TGCGCCAGCAGTGAGATTAGGTCCGGGGATACGCAGTATTTT
NA	TRBV28	NA	TRBJ1-1	CASSQRLEAFF	TGTGCCAGCAGTCAGCGACTGGAAGCTTTCTTT
NA	TRBV10-3	NA	TRBJ1-5	CAISDPGGYGQPQHF	TGTGCCATCAGTGACCCCGGGGGCTATGGTCAGCCCCAGCATTTT
NA	TRBV5-1	NA	TRBJ1-1	CASSFVGRETEAFF	TGCGCCAGCAGCTTTGTAGGCCGGGAGACTGAAGCTTTCTTT
NA	TRBV28	NA	TRBJ2-2	CASSSSGGFTGELFF	TGTGCCAGCAGTTCATCAGGGGGGTTCACCGGGGAGCTGTTTTTT
NA	TRBV9	NA	TRBJ1-2	CASSVAGANYGYTF	TGTGCCAGCAGCGTAGCAGGTGCTAACTATGGCTACACCTTC
TRBD1	TRBV11-2	NA	TRBJ1-2	CASSSDRGSYGYTF	TGTGCCAGCAGCAGCGACAGGGGGAGCTATGGCTACACCTTC
TRBD1	TRBV18	NA	TRBJ2-3	CASSPRGQVTSTDTQYF	TGTGCCAGCTCACCTCGGGGACAGGTGACTAGCACAGATACGCAGTATTTT
NA	TRBV18	NA	TRBJ1-2	CASSSFSSGSQTYGYTF	TGTGCCAGCTCCTCATTTTCTTCCGGGAGCCAAACCTATGGCTACACCTTC
NA	TRBV28	NA	TRBJ1-4	CASSLSGAMGEKLFF	TGTGCCAGCAGTTTATCGGGGGCTATGGGTGAAAAACTGTTTTTT
NA	TRBV6-5	NA	TRBJ1-1	CASNSHTEAFF	TGTGCCAGCAACTCTCACACTGAAGCTTTCTTT
NA	TRBV5-1	once	TRBJ2-2	CASSLAGPLGTGELFF	TGCGCCAGCAGCTTGGCTGGACCCCTAGGCACCGGGGAGCTGTTTTTT
NA	TRBV7-2	NA	TRBJ2-1	CASSPLGAYNEQFF	TGTGCCAGCAGCCCACTGGGGGCCTACAATGAGCAGTTCTTC
TRBD1	TRBV24-1	NA	TRBJ1-4	CATSDVRQGQKLFF	TGTGCCACCAGTGACGTTAGACAGGGACAAAAACTGTTTTTT
TRBD1	TRBV14	once	TRBJ1-4	CASSRNRGREKLFF	TGTGCCAGCAGCCGAAACAGGGGGCGTGAAAAACTGTTTTTT
TRBD1	TRBV11-1	once	TRBJ1-1	CASSRPDRQNTEAFF	TGTGCCAGCAGTCGCCCGGACAGGCAGAACACTGAAGCTTTCTTT
NA	TRBV5-5	NA	TRBJ2-7	CASSLAAGDTYEQYF	TGTGCCAGCAGCTTGGCCGCAGGCGATACCTACGAGCAGTACTTC
TRBD2	TRBV9	NA	TRBJ2-5	CASSVGPAGNTQETQYF	TGTGCCAGCAGCGTAGGGCCAGCGGGAAACACCCAAGAGACCCAGTACTTC
NA	TRBV9	NA	TRBJ2-1	CASSVKGSHKVDEQFF	TGTGCCAGCAGCGTAAAGGGTAGCCATAAGGTAGATGAGCAGTTCTTC
NA	TRBV25-1	NA	TRBJ1-3	CASSESRSASGNTIYF	TGTGCCAGCAGTGAATCGCGGTCCGCCTCTGGAAACACCATATATTTT
NA	TRBV5-6	NA	TRBJ2-7	CASSSIHGGRGPYEQYF	TGTGCCAGCAGCAGCATCCACGGAGGACGGGGACCCTACGAGCAGTACTTC
NA	TRBV7-6	NA	TRBJ2-3	CASSLGAGGTDTQYF	TGTGCCAGCAGCTTGGGGGCTGGCGGCACAGATACGCAGTATTTT
NA	TRBV11-3	few	TRBJ1-2	CASSSLRDGGGYGYTF	TGTGCCAGCAGCTCACTCAGGGACGGCGGCGGGTATGGCTACACCTTC
NA	TRBV13	NA	TRBJ1-1	CASSLGLGNTEAFF	TGTGCCAGCAGCTTAGGCCTGGGGAACACTGAAGCTTTCTTT
NA	TRBV6-5	NA	TRBJ1-2	CASNLQTGSYGYTF	TGTGCCAGCAACCTCCAGACAGGATCCTATGGCTACACCTTC
NA	TRBV4-3	once	TRBJ1-4	CASSQDKTTNEKLFF	TGCGCCAGCAGCCAAGATAAGACAACTAATGAAAAACTGTTTTTT
NA	TRBV11-2	NA	TRBJ1-2	CASSLEQGPYGYTF	TGTGCCAGCAGCTTAGAACAGGGCCCCTATGGCTACACCTTC
TRBD1	TRBV19	NA	TRBJ1-2	CASSIGTANYGYTF	TGTGCCAGTAGTATCGGGACAGCTAACTATGGCTACACCTTC
TRBD1	TRBV7-2	NA	TRBJ2-5	CASSLMTGGQETQYF	TGTGCCAGCAGCTTAATGACAGGGGGCCAAGAGACCCAGTACTTC
NA	TRBV24-1	NA	TRBJ1-1	CATEESGNTEAFF	TGTGCCACTGAAGAGTCGGGGAACACTGAAGCTTTCTTT
NA	TRBV19	NA	TRBJ1-5	CASMSGASSGNQPQHF	TGTGCCAGTATGTCTGGGGCGAGCAGTGGGAATCAGCCCCAGCATTTT
TRBD1	TRBV6-2/TRBV6-3	NA	TRBJ2-7	CASSLQGADEQYF	TGTGCCAGCAGCTTACAGGGGGCGGACGAGCAGTACTTC
NA	TRBV28	NA	TRBJ1-2	CASRREDGYTF	TGTGCCAGCAGGCGGGAAGATGGCTACACCTTC
NA	TRBV12-3/TRBV12-4	NA	TRBJ1-5	CASRRGVQPQHF	TGTGCCAGCAGAAGGGGGGTTCAGCCCCAGCATTTT
NA	TRBV28	NA	TRBJ1-1	CASSLKGGSRYTEAFF	TGTGCCAGCAGTCTAAAGGGGGGAAGCCGTTACACTGAAGCTTTCTTT
TRBD1	TRBV28	NA	TRBJ1-2	CASSGGQRGYTF	TGTGCCAGCAGTGGGGGACAGAGGGGCTACACCTTC
TRBD1	TRBV20-1	NA	TRBJ1-6	CSASMGQGLSPLHF	TGCAGTGCTAGTATGGGACAGGGTTTATCACCCCTCCACTTT
TRBD1	TRBV4-1	NA	TRBJ1-2	CASSQERGLGYTF	TGCGCCAGCAGCCAAGAGAGGGGGCTTGGCTACACCTTC
NA	TRBV7-2	few	TRBJ1-6	CASSLEPLTGAPLHF	TGTGCCAGCAGCTTAGAGCCCCTTACCGGGGCACCCCTCCACTTT